The 17 T cell receptor beta chains below all came from one sample that was sequenced in a study of multiple sclerosis patients with progressive multifocal leukoencephalopathy. This sample's time point: before natalizumab initiation. Here immunoSEQ multiplex PCR was the method, and the copy in TCRdb shows in-frame clones only, minus some. The sample shows roughly 30,000 clones, about nine tenths of them seen only once. Sequencing was done on a sample of PBMCs. These receptors all come from a human donor with multiple sclerosis.

The rearrangement links TRBV7-9 to TRBJ2-1, with TRBD2 identical over 9 bases. V gave up 6 bases and J gave up 8 bases; unmatched junction bases: 8. From germline, CDR1 is SEHNR and CDR2 FQNEAQ (reference sequence). The CDR3 spans 14 residues. The DNA for the CDR3 is TGTGCCAGCAGTATAGCGGGGGCCGTCTATGAGCAGTTCTTC. Encoded protein: CASSIAGAVYEQFF. Drawing the rest from reference TRBV7-9 and TRBJ2-1, the complete variable domain is DTGVSQNPRHKITKRGQNVTFRCDPISEHNRLYWYRQTLGQGPEFLTYFQNEAQLEKSRLLSDRFSAERPKGSFSTLEIQRTEQGDSAMYLCASSIAGAVYEQFFGPGTRLTVL.

V and J are TRBV5-4 and TRBJ1-5; no reliable D call. Germline V gene lookup returns CDR1 SGHNT and CDR2 YYREEE (reference sequence). V was shortened by 2 bases and J by 1 base, with 7 bases between the two germline ends. This CDR3 region has 14 residues. In DNA form, the CDR3 reads TGTGCCAGCAGCTTAGGAGGCAGCAATCAGCCCCAGCATTTT. The encoded protein is CASSLGGSNQPQHF.

The gene calls are TRBV27 and TRBJ1-2; D is perhaps TRBD1 (5 bases). With 4 bases removed from V and 7 bases from J, the gap between germline ends came to 16 bases. This CDR3 is 14 amino acids long. Germline CDR1 is MNHEY and CDR2 is SMNVEV (reference sequence). The CDR3 protein is CASSSLGRGGGYTF. The DNA of the CDR3 is TGTGCCAGCAGTTCCCTCGGGAGGGGCGGTGGCTACACCTTC.

This clone came up once. The chain carries TRBV5-1 and TRBJ1-3, with D perhaps matching TRBD1 (6 bases). Trimming removed 5 bases from V and 9 bases from J, with 15 bases in between. This CDR3 contains 13 residues. The V gene's germline CDR1 is SGHRS and CDR2 YFSETQ. CDR3 nucleotides: TGCGCCAGCAGTGGATCAGGGGAAGGCACCATATATTTT. Translating it yields CASSGSGEGTIYF. Drawing the rest from reference TRBV5-1 and TRBJ1-3, the complete variable domain is KAGVTQTPRYLIKTRGQQVTLSCSPISGHRSVSWYQQTPGQGLQFLFEYFSETQRNKGNFPGRFSGRQFSNSRSEMNVSTLELGDSALYLCASSGSGEGTIYFGEGSWLTVV.

This clone was detected only a few times. V and J are TRBV9 and TRBJ2-5, with D unclear. V was pared by 0 bases and J by 1 base, with 7 bases between. Germline-derived CDR1 and CDR2 are SGDLS and YYNGEE. The length of the CDR3 is 14 residues. The CDR3 spells CASSVEPLQETQYF. As DNA, the CDR3 is TGTGCCAGCAGCGTAGAGCCCCTCCAAGAGACCCAGTACTTC.

The V and J genes are TRBV13 and TRBJ1-4; no reliable D call. V gave up 0 bases and J gave up 7 bases, with 12 bases separating them. This CDR3 region has 15 residues. Germline CDR1 reads PRHDT; CDR2 reads FYEKMQ (reference sequence). As DNA, the CDR3 is TGTGCCAGCAGCTTAGGTCCTGAGTTTGGTGAAAAACTGTTTTTT. Protein sequence: CASSLGPEFGEKLFF.

The chain combines TRBV4-3 with TRBJ2-2; weak D call: TRBD2 (5 bases). Trimming took 1 base from V and 6 from J, leaving 9 bases between them. The CDR3 runs 14 residues. The germline V gene encodes CDR1 LGHNA and CDR2 YSLEER. CDR3 nucleotide sequence: TGCGCCAGCAGCCAAGTCGAGGGATCCGGGGAGCTGTTTTTT. As protein: CASSQVEGSGELFF.

The chain links TRBV6-5 to TRBJ1-3; perhaps TRBD1 as D (6 bases). V was clipped by 4 bases and J by 1 base, with 8 bases between them. Germline CDR1 is MNHEY and CDR2 is SVGAGI. There are 14 residues in the CDR3. CDR3 in amino acids: CASSLTGSGNTIYF. DNA for the CDR3: TGTGCCAGCAGTTTGACAGGTTCTGGAAACACCATATATTTT.

The rearrangement uses TRBV27 and TRBJ2-7; D ambiguous. The germline V gene encodes CDR1 MNHEY and CDR2 SMNVEV (reference sequence). This CDR3 has 16 residues. The V end lost 5 bases, the J end lost 3 bases, and 20 bases lay between the germline ends. This chain's CDR3 is CASSKARTLLHYEQYF. CDR3 nucleotides: TGTGCCAGCAGTAAGGCCCGGACCCTTCTTCACTACGAGCAGTACTTC.

The rearrangement uses TRBV29-1 and TRBJ2-3; perhaps TRBD1 as D (5 bases). CDR3 length equals 16 residues. The V gene's germline CDR1 is SQVTM and CDR2 ANQGSEA. V was trimmed by 0 bases and J by 11 bases, leaving 24 bases between them. In nucleotides, the CDR3 is TGCAGCGTTGAAGATTCCATTATGGCAGGGCGAGTTGGGCAGTATTTT. Translation: CSVEDSIMAGRVGQYF.

In this sample, this clone turned up a few times. J is TRBJ2-7 and V is TRBV5-1; D possibly corresponds to TRBD1 (6 bases). Looked up from germline, CDR1 is SGHRS and CDR2 is YFSETQ. CDR3 length: 14 amino acids. V was trimmed by 0 bases and J by 6 bases, leaving 13 bases between them. The CDR3 DNA follows: TGCGCCAGCAGCTTGGGGGGGCAATGGAGCGAGCAGTACTTC. As protein: CASSLGGQWSEQYF. Using reference TRBV5-1 and TRBJ2-7 for the parts outside the CDR3, the full variable domain is KAGVTQTPRYLIKTRGQQVTLSCSPISGHRSVSWYQQTPGQGLQFLFEYFSETQRNKGNFPGRFSGRQFSNSRSEMNVSTLELGDSALYLCASSLGGQWSEQYFGPGTRLTVT.

The chain carries TRBV28 and TRBJ1-5, with D perhaps TRBD1 (5 bases). Germline assignment: CDR1 MDHEN and CDR2 SYDVKM. The CDR3 is 16 residues long. Trimming removed 4 bases from V and 2 bases from J, with 15 bases in between. The DNA for the CDR3 is TGTGCCAGCAGTTCCGACAGCCTAGCGCGCAATCAGCCCCAGCATTTT. The encoded protein is CASSSDSLARNQPQHF.

The chain combines TRBV7-2 with TRBJ2-7; 15 bases map to TRBD2. The CDR3 totals 17 residues. CDR1 and CDR2 (germline): SGHTA, FQGNSA. The V segment lost 4 bases and the J segment 2 bases; nucleotides outside the gene matches: 6. The CDR3 sequence is CASSSRGTSGRTYEQYF. Here the CDR3 DNA reads TGTGCCAGCAGCTCCCGAGGGACTAGCGGGAGGACCTACGAGCAGTACTTC.

The J gene is TRBJ2-3, the V gene TRBV4-3, with 13 nucleotides matching TRBD2. CDR1 and CDR2 from the germline V gene are LGHNA and YSLEER. This CDR3 region has 15 residues. J gave up 4 bases and V 2 bases, and 0 bases lay outside the gene matches. The CDR3 DNA is TGCGCCAGCAGCCAAACTAGCGGGAGGGCAGATACGCAGTATTTT. Its protein is CASSQTSGRADTQYF.

The chain is built from TRBV9 and TRBJ2-1; 8 bases align to TRBD2. The CDR3 has 17 amino acids. Trimming at V came to 2 bases and at J to 4 bases, leaving 11 bases not matched to a gene. Germline-derived CDR1 and CDR2 are SGDLS and YYNGEE. Written as DNA, the CDR3 is TGTGCCAGCAGCGTGTGGGGAGTAGCGGGGACGTACAATGAGCAGTTCTTC. The encoded protein is CASSVWGVAGTYNEQFF.

The rearrangement links TRBV28 to TRBJ2-7; 9 bases match TRBD2. With 6 bases clipped from V and 3 bases from J, the junction kept 6 bases outside the gene matches. The CDR3 has 14 residues. Germline CDR1 is MDHEN and CDR2 is SYDVKM. The CDR3, as DNA: TGTGCCAGCAGCACGACTAGCGGATACTACGAGCAGTACTTC. Translated, it gives CASSTTSGYYEQYF.

A single count supports this clone. This rearrangement joins TRBV27 to TRBJ1-4; 8 bases are a match to TRBD1. V was clipped by 0 bases and J by 4 bases; unmatched bases: 4. The germline CDR1 and CDR2 sequences are MNHEY and SMNVEV (reference sequence). The CDR3 is 16 residues long. CDR3 region: CASSLSDRDGNEKLFF. DNA for the CDR3: TGTGCCAGCAGTTTATCGGACAGGGACGGTAATGAAAAACTGTTTTTT.